The 28 T cell receptor beta chains listed next were all sequenced from one sample in a study of CXCR3 chemokines and chemotherapy response in bladder cancer. A single record per CDR3 protein comes from TCRdb applying MiXCR to the PCR reads. The sample consists of roughly 8,000 distinct CDR3 sequences, roughly an eighth of them appearing once. Sampling was conducted from a patient whose treatment included neoadjuvant chemotherapy. The receptor source for this set is a human donor with bladder cancer that responded to neoadjuvant chemotherapy.

This clonotype was detected many times. This chain uses TRBV5-6 with TRBJ2-1; D is ambiguous. Germline lookup yields CDR1 SGHDT and CDR2 YYEEEE. The CDR3 runs to 11 residues. Between the trimmed V and J ends, which lost 1 base and 12 bases, there was a span of 8 bases. The CDR3 spells CASSLRALQFF. CDR3 bases: TGTGCCAGCAGCTTGCGGGCTTTGCAGTTCTTC.

Many counts were recorded for this clonotype. This chain joins TRBV6-1 and TRBJ1-1, with D unresolved. This CDR3 spans 16 amino acids. The germline CDR1 and CDR2 sequences are MNHNS and SASEGT. Trimming shortened V by 2 bases and J by 0 bases, and 13 bases separated the two germline ends. This CDR3 is CASSEQQIIMNTEAFF. DNA for the CDR3: TGTGCCAGCAGTGAACAACAGATCATAATGAACACTGAAGCTTTCTTT.

This clonotype has only a few counts. The chain recombines TRBV6-5 with TRBJ1-2; the D is unclear. The CDR3 loop spans 10 amino acids. In germline, CDR1 is MNHEY, CDR2 SVGAGI. Between the trimmed V and J ends, which lost 10 bases and 4 bases, there was a span of 7 bases. Here the CDR3 reads CATLSYGYTF. The CDR3 region has the DNA TGTGCCACCCTGTCCTATGGCTACACCTTC.

This clonotype is labeled medium-sized. V and J are TRBV19 and TRBJ1-1, with unresolved D. V lost 1 base and J 5 bases, leaving 5 bases between the germline ends. The CDR3 is 12 amino acids. The germline gives CDR1 LNHDA, CDR2 SQIVND (reference sequence). The CDR3 loop is CASSIGRTEAFF. CDR3 nucleotides: TGTGCCAGTAGTATAGGCCGTACTGAAGCTTTCTTT.

This clonotype was observed many times. The chain joins TRBV19 to TRBJ1-5, with D unresolved. Per the germline V gene, CDR1 is LNHDA and CDR2 is SQIVND (reference sequence). CDR3 length equals 12 residues. V dropped 3 bases and J dropped 5 bases, with 5 bases sitting between them. The CDR3 spells CASSIRYQPQHF. CDR3 nucleotide sequence: TGTGCCAGTAGTATCCGATATCAGCCCCAGCATTTT.

V gene TRBV5-6 combines with J gene TRBJ2-3, with TRBD2 matching over 7 bases. This CDR3 region has 15 residues. The J segment lost 6 bases and the V segment lost 0 bases, leaving 7 bases of the junction unmatched. The germline gives CDR1 SGHDT, CDR2 YYEEEE. The CDR3 sequence: CASSLGPPAGDTQYF. The CDR3 DNA reads as TGTGCCAGCAGCTTGGGTCCTCCAGCGGGGGATACGCAGTATTTT.

Within the sample, this clonotype is medium-sized. V usage is TRBV6-1 and J usage is TRBJ1-2; tentatively, D is TRBD1 (6 bases). Trimming pared 9 bases from V and 7 bases from J, leaving 21 bases between. This CDR3 spans 14 amino acids. CDR1 and CDR2 from the germline V gene are MNHNS and SASEGT. CDR3 bases: TGTGCCAGTACTTATTCCGGGACATCCTCTGGCTACACCTTC. Translation: CASTYSGTSSGYTF.

This clonotype is classed as medium-sized (0.01 to 0.1%). J is TRBJ1-1 and V is TRBV5-6; D might be TRBD1 (5 bases). The CDR3 has 13 amino acids. The germline V gene encodes CDR1 SGHDT and CDR2 YYEEEE. Trimming cost V 4 bases and J 4 bases, with 11 bases left between them. The CDR3 bases are TGTGCCAGCAGCGGCCCGCAGGGCACTGAAGCTTTCTTT. Translating it yields CASSGPQGTEAFF. Full variable domain (rest looked up from reference TRBV5-6 and TRBJ1-1): DAGVTQSPTHLIKTRGQQVTLRCSPKSGHDTVSWYQQALGQGPQFIFQYYEEEERQRGNFPDRFSGHQFPNYSSELNVNALLLGDSALYLCASSGPQGTEAFFGQGTRLTVV.

Sample share makes this clonotype large (0.1 to 1%). The chain recombines TRBV6-6 with TRBJ1-1; D ambiguous. Trimming stripped 10 bases from V and 2 bases from J, with 11 bases between. The germline V gene encodes CDR1 MNHNY and CDR2 SVGAGI (reference sequence). The CDR3 runs to 12 residues. This chain's CDR3 is CAIAIVNTEAFF. CDR3 nucleotides: TGTGCCATCGCGATCGTTAACACTGAAGCTTTCTTT.

By sample fraction, this clonotype is medium-sized. This rearrangement joins TRBV6-5 to TRBJ2-7; 7 bases match TRBD1. The V and J ends lost 0 bases and 6 bases, in that order; junction bases with no gene match: 8. The germline V gene encodes CDR1 MNHEY and CDR2 SVGAGI. The CDR3 is made up of 15 amino acids. CDR3 DNA: TGTGCCAGCAGTTACTCGACAGGGCTACTGGCCGAGCAGTACTTC. This translates into CASSYSTGLLAEQYF.

This clonotype is deemed medium-sized. The chain combines TRBV18 with TRBJ1-2, with no clear D. The CDR3 covers 14 residues. The ends were cut back, 2 bases at V and 4 bases at J, with 11 bases in the middle. Germline V gene data show CDR1 as KGHSH and CDR2 as LQKENI. The CDR3 DNA is TGTGCCAGCTCACCAGTAGTGATTGCCTATGGCTACACCTTC. Translating gives CASSPVVIAYGYTF.

This clonotype appeared many times. This chain uses TRBV10-3 with TRBJ2-2; D gene unclear. Per the germline V gene, CDR1 is ENHRY and CDR2 is SYGVKD. The CDR3 spans 14 residues. The germline V and J ends were trimmed by 6 bases and 2 bases, with 10 bases remaining between them. The CDR3 bases are TGTGCCATCAGGCCCCTCGGTAACACCGGGGAGCTGTTTTTT. It yields the protein CAIRPLGNTGELFF.

In this sample, this clonotype turned up many times. The chain uses TRBV19 and TRBJ1-1; D is uncertain. Germline assignment: CDR1 LNHDA and CDR2 SQIVND (reference sequence). This CDR3 is 14 amino acids long. Trimming took off 7 bases at V and 1 base at J, with 13 bases between the two ends. The chain's CDR3 is CASNPDGKNTEAFF. In nucleotides, the CDR3 is TGTGCCAGTAATCCGGACGGGAAGAACACTGAAGCTTTCTTT.

This clonotype was picked up many times. The chain joins TRBV30 to TRBJ1-5; a possible D gene is TRBD1 (5 bases). Germline V CDR1 and CDR2: GTSNPN, SVGIG (reference sequence). The V and J ends lost 0 bases and 8 bases respectively, with 14 bases between them. The CDR3 is 14 amino acids. The CDR3 region is CAWSVGWGSKPQHF. The CDR3 DNA reads TGTGCCTGGAGTGTGGGATGGGGCTCGAAGCCCCAGCATTTT.

In this sample, this clonotype turned up many times. This chain connects TRBV19 to TRBJ1-5; tentatively, D is TRBD1 (6 bases). The germline V and J ends were trimmed by 6 bases and 2 bases, with 8 bases remaining between them. The CDR3 runs to 13 residues. Per germline, CDR1 LNHDA and CDR2 SQIVND (reference sequence). As DNA, the CDR3 is TGTGCCAGTAGGAGACAGGGCAATCAGCCCCAGCATTTT. Its protein product is CASRRQGNQPQHF.

By frequency in the sample, this clonotype is medium-sized (0.01 to 0.1%). The chain combines TRBV19 with TRBJ2-3; 15 bases match TRBD2. With 10 bases clipped from V and 6 bases from J, the junction kept 8 bases outside the gene matches. There are 15 residues in the CDR3. From germline, CDR1 is LNHDA and CDR2 SQIVND (reference sequence). Here the CDR3 DNA reads TGTGCCACCCCCGGACTAGCGGGGGGGTGGGATACGCAGTATTTT. Amino acid sequence: CATPGLAGGWDTQYF. Filled out from reference TRBV19 and TRBJ2-3, the complete variable domain reads DGGITQSPKYLFRKEGQNVTLSCEQNLNHDAMYWYRQDPGQGLRLIYYSQIVNDFQKGDIAEGYSVSREKKESFPLTVTSAQKNPTAFYLCATPGLAGGWDTQYFGPGTRLTVL.

This clonotype showed up many times. The chain carries TRBV5-4 and TRBJ2-3; D gene ambiguous. The CDR3 is made up of 14 amino acids. CDR1 and CDR2 (germline): SGHNT, YYREEE (reference sequence). V shed 0 bases and J shed 4 bases, with 9 bases lying between them. The CDR3 coding sequence is TGTGCCAGCAGCTTGGCGGGCCTGCCAGATACGCAGTATTTT. Translating it yields CASSLAGLPDTQYF.

This clonotype counts as medium-sized. This rearrangement joins TRBV19 to TRBJ2-4; D might be TRBD1 (6 bases). Deletions cut 3 bases from V and 7 bases from J, with 13 bases between. This CDR3 has 14 residues. Germline V CDR1 and CDR2: LNHDA, SQIVND (reference sequence). DNA of the CDR3: TGTGCCAGTAGTATTGGGGGCTTCGGCAACATTCAGTACTTC. It encodes CASSIGGFGNIQYF.

This clonotype has ten or more counts. The V gene is TRBV18, the J gene TRBJ2-5; D may be TRBD1 (5 bases). Germline CDR1 is KGHSH and CDR2 is LQKENI. Trimming shortened V by 2 bases and J by 5 bases, and 18 bases separated the two germline ends. The CDR3 covers 16 residues. The CDR3 here is CASSPNGVGHGETQYF. DNA of the CDR3: TGTGCCAGCTCACCAAATGGAGTGGGGCACGGGGAGACCCAGTACTTC.

The chain is built from TRBV6-1 and TRBJ2-7; 7 bases align to TRBD2. Germline-derived CDR1 and CDR2 are MNHNS and SASEGT. The CDR3 loop spans 16 amino acids. The V and J ends lost 3 bases and 2 bases, in that order; junction bases with no gene match: 10. CDR3 residues: CASSDDSSSGAYEQYF. The DNA of the CDR3 is TGTGCCAGCAGTGACGACTCCTCTAGCGGAGCCTACGAGCAGTACTTC.

This chain connects TRBV4-2 to TRBJ2-5, with TRBD2 matching 9 bases. Germline-derived CDR1 and CDR2 are LGHNA and YNFKEQ. V gave up 0 bases and J gave up 4 bases; unmatched junction bases: 6. The CDR3 has 16 amino acids. CDR3 amino acids: CASSQEGGGARETQYF. The CDR3 DNA sequence: TGTGCCAGCAGCCAAGAGGGCGGGGGGGCTCGAGAGACCCAGTACTTC.

Remarks on this clonotype: One end of the junction does not line up with germline, which may come from a read error. CDR3 DNA sequence: TGTGCCAGTCGACACTCCTACGAGCGGTACTTC. Protein: CASRHSYERYF. This rearrangement joins TRBV6-5 to TRBJ2-7; no definite D call. The CDR3 consists of 11 residues. CDR1 and CDR2 (germline): MNHEY, SVGAGI.

In its sample, this clonotype was seen many times. The chain is built from TRBV30 and TRBJ2-2, with 10 bases that match TRBD2. With 2 bases clipped from V and 4 bases from J, the junction kept 10 bases outside the gene matches. Germline-derived CDR1 and CDR2 are GTSNPN and SVGIG (reference sequence). The CDR3 has 17 residues. CDR3 in DNA: TGTGCCTGGAGTCGGAAGCGGGGGGGCCGAGGCACCGGGGAGCTGTTTTTT. Its translation is CAWSRKRGGRGTGELFF.

The rearrangement links TRBV15 to TRBJ2-4; 10 positions agree with TRBD1. With V trimmed by 0 bases and J by 8 bases, 7 bases remained unmatched. Germline loops: CDR1 LNHNV, CDR2 YYDKDF (reference sequence). The CDR3 covers 16 residues. DNA for the CDR3: TGTGCCACCAGCAGAGATGGGGGGGACAGGGGCCACATTCAGTACTTC. Encoded protein: CATSRDGGDRGHIQYF.

This clonotype is judged medium-sized. The chain uses TRBV29-1 and TRBJ1-1; the D gene is possibly TRBD1 (5 bases). There are 13 residues in the CDR3. V lost 4 bases, J lost 2 bases, and 11 bases lay in between. Germline V lookup: CDR1 SQVTM, CDR2 ANQGSEA. The CDR3 protein is CSVGRDHNTEAFF. In nucleotides, the CDR3 is TGCAGCGTTGGGAGGGACCACAACACTGAAGCTTTCTTT.

Worth noting for this clonotype: As the CDR3 is not closed by the conserved phenylalanine or tryptophan, this likely results from a read error. The chain has TRBV24-1 and TRBJ1-1, with 9 bases identical to TRBD1. Germline CDR1 is KGHDR and CDR2 is SFDVKD. The CDR3 is 15 amino acids. DNA of the CDR3: TGTGTCACCAGCGAAAACAGGGGGCAGAACACTGAAGCTTTCTCT. Translation: CVTSENRGQNTEAFS.

Sample share makes this clonotype medium-sized. This chain uses TRBV6-2 or TRBV6-3 with TRBJ2-7, with TRBD1 matching over 7 bases. Trimming cost V 9 bases and J 3 bases; bases outside gene matches: 5. Germline V gene lookup returns CDR1 MNHEY and CDR2 SVGEGT. The CDR3 spans 12 residues. CDR3 bases: TGTGCCAGTCTAGACAGGGACTACGAGCAGTACTTC. Residues: CASLDRDYEQYF.

This clonotype is judged medium-sized. The genes are TRBV19 and TRBJ2-2; D is tentatively TRBD1 or TRBD2 (5 bases each). The germline V gene encodes CDR1 LNHDA and CDR2 SQIVND (reference sequence). CDR3 length equals 14 residues. Trimming stripped 4 bases from V and 6 bases from J, with 12 bases between. The CDR3 sequence: CASSTGTPPGELFF. Written as DNA, the CDR3 is TGTGCCAGTAGTACCGGGACCCCACCCGGGGAGCTGTTTTTT.